These T cell receptor beta chains were read from a single sample in a study of blood T cell repertoires in COVID-19. Only in-frame clones appear in the TCRdb table, and some are missing; sequencing was by immunoSEQ multiplex PCR. The sample holds 150,000 to 200,000 clones, about 85% seen once. The sequencing input was peripheral blood. The receptor set was obtained from a man between 65 and 85 years old with active or convalescent COVID-19. Each CDR3 is given with its conserved first and last residue. A D gene is named only where the DNA matches it firmly. Clone size, where shown, is once, few, many, or a class for clones that have expanded.

size	D	V	J	CDR3	DNA
-	TRBD1	TRBV6-1	TRBJ1-6	CASSYQGVVSPLHF	TGTGCCAGCAGCTATCAGGGGGTGGTTTCACCCCTCCACTTT
-	-	TRBV28	TRBJ1-1	CASSRPGESEAFF	TGTGCCAGCAGTAGGCCGGGAGAGTCTGAAGCTTTCTTT
-	-	TRBV6-6	TRBJ1-4	CASRDGTGATNEKLFF	TGTGCTTCGCGGGACGGTACTGGAGCAACTAATGAAAAACTGTTTTTT
-	TRBD1	TRBV7-9	TRBJ1-2	CASSMGQGVRGYTF	TGTGCCAGCAGCATGGGACAGGGGGTTCGGGGCTACACCTTC
-	-	TRBV28	TRBJ1-5	CASSSTHQPQHF	TGTGCCAGCAGTTCAACACATCAGCCCCAGCATTTT
-	TRBD1	TRBV27	TRBJ1-2	CASSLAVPGQGNYGYTF	TGTGCCAGCAGTTTAGCAGTGCCGGGACAGGGGAACTATGGCTACACCTTC
-	-	TRBV7-6	TRBJ2-4	CASSSANEGNIQYF	TGTGCCAGCAGCTCCGCGAACGAGGGCAACATTCAGTACTTC
-	TRBD1	TRBV24-1	TRBJ2-1	CATSDSPGTGISHNEQFF	TGTGCCACCAGTGACAGCCCCGGGACAGGGATTTCGCACAATGAGCAGTTCTTC
-	TRBD1	TRBV5-4	TRBJ2-6	CASSPPSPGQGISGANVLTF	TGTGCCAGCAGCCCCCCCAGCCCTGGACAGGGTATCTCTGGGGCCAACGTCCTGACTTTC
-	TRBD2	TRBV10-2	TRBJ2-1	CATATPSGSANEQFF	TGCGCCACCGCGACTCCTAGCGGGAGTGCTAATGAGCAGTTCTTC
-	-	TRBV6-2/TRBV6-3	TRBJ2-2	CASSVGRTGELFF	TGTGCCAGCAGCGTGGGGAGGACCGGGGAGCTGTTTTTT
-	TRBD1	TRBV7-7	TRBJ2-2	CASKQGDPTGELFF	TGTGCCAGCAAACAGGGGGACCCAACCGGGGAGCTGTTTTTT
-	TRBD1	TRBV15	TRBJ1-2	CATSQGQGFYGYTF	TGTGCCACCAGCCAGGGACAGGGCTTCTATGGCTACACCTTC
-	TRBD2	TRBV5-6	TRBJ2-5	CASSPGTSGGRQETQYF	TGTGCCAGCAGCCCCGGGACTAGCGGGGGGAGGCAAGAGACCCAGTACTTC
-	-	TRBV7-6	TRBJ1-5	CATGRKENQPQHF	TGTGCCACCGGTAGGAAGGAGAATCAGCCCCAGCATTTT
few	TRBD2	TRBV5-4	TRBJ2-3	CASSSGLAGDGDTQYF	TGTGCCAGCAGCTCAGGACTAGCGGGGGATGGAGATACGCAGTATTTT
-	-	TRBV6-5	TRBJ1-1	CASSYSTGIGNTEAFF	TGTGCCAGCAGTTACTCGACAGGCATCGGGAACACTGAAGCTTTCTTT
-	TRBD1	TRBV5-1	TRBJ2-1	CASSGSGTGYNEQFF	TGCGCCAGCAGCGGTTCCGGGACAGGTTACAATGAGCAGTTCTTC
-	-	TRBV10-2	TRBJ2-3	CASSTHLGLSTDTQYF	TGCGCCAGCAGCACCCACTTGGGGCTCAGCACAGATACGCAGTATTTT
-	-	TRBV3-1/TRBV3-2	TRBJ2-4	CASSLDGSSGNIQYF	TGTGCCAGCAGCCTAGACGGGAGCTCCGGGAACATTCAGTACTTC
once	TRBD1	TRBV27	TRBJ1-2	CASAQGQNYGYTF	TGTGCCAGCGCCCAGGGACAGAACTATGGCTACACCTTC
-	-	TRBV3-1/TRBV3-2	TRBJ1-2	CASSQGGANYGYTF	TGTGCCAGCAGCCAGGGGGGGGCTAACTATGGCTACACCTTC